This TCR beta chain was documented in a study of immune evolution from preneoplasia to lung adenocarcinoma. With regard to this clone: Its antigen is still unknown.

Produced via immunoSEQ multiplex PCR; TCRdb's table is partial and in-frame only. The table has 800 or so clones, approximately 84% seen once. The length of the CDR3 is 14 residues. Germline-derived CDR1 and CDR2 are SGHRS and YFSETQ. The V end lost 0 bases, the J end lost 0 bases, and 6 bases lay between the germline ends. Study findings and constraints: Normal lung had highest clonality; later lesions appeared denser, more diverse.

After pathologic assessment, macro-dissection selected premalignant or tumor cells for extraction. Sequencing was performed on FFPE atypical adenomatous hyperplasia tissue from the lung. Subset: atypical adenomatous hyperplasia (AAH), lung preneoplasia. The TCR was taken from a person aged 65-85 years with lung adenocarcinoma. This rearrangement joins TRBV5-1 to TRBJ1-1; D gene uncertain. CDR3 nucleotide sequence: TGCGCCAGCAGCTTGGACGGTATGAACACTGAAGCTTTCTTT. This gives the protein CASSLDGMNTEAFF.